This paragraph covers one T cell receptor (beta chain) sequence. This sample was included in a study of blood T cells in healthy people across ages. Primed by a sample-barcoded 5' primer and a J-beta primer mix, a second PCR proceeded for about 6 to 11 cycles. TCRdb redid the calling of the 5' RACE reads with MiXCR, one entry per CDR3 protein. The table records 650,000 to 700,000 distinct CDR3 sequences, 52% of them present only once. Sequencing input: blood. This receptor was identified in an elderly woman in good health.

In DNA, the CDR3 is TGTGCCAGCAGCCAGTGGTCGTGGGAGACCCAGTACTTC. It yields the protein CASSQWSWETQYF. This chain uses TRBV14 with TRBJ2-5; D gene uncertain. Germline V lookup: CDR1 SGHDN, CDR2 FVKESK. The V end lost 3 bases, the J end lost 5 bases, and 10 bases lay between the germline ends. The CDR3 is 13 residues long. Supplemented by reference TRBV14 and TRBJ2-5, the full variable domain reads EAGVTQFPSHSVIEKGQTVTLRCDPISGHDNLYWYRRVMGKEIKFLLHFVKESKQDESGMPNNRFLAERTGGTYSTLKVQPAELEDSGVYFCASSQWSWETQYFGPGTRLLVL.